Listed below are T cell receptor beta chains from one sample, sequenced in a study of T cell changes during pregnancy in multiple sclerosis. Produced via immunoSEQ multiplex PCR; TCRdb's table is partial and in-frame only. Of about 68,000 clones detected, 90% appear once; the ten largest clones hold 1.5%. The sequences come from peripheral blood, collected in the third trimester of pregnancy. These TCRs come from a female donor with multiple sclerosis, enrolled in a pregnancy study. Both conserved end residues are part of each CDR3. The D gene is left open where the match is weak. Size is omitted from some rows. Given values are once, few, many or a class for expanded clones.

>TRBJ1-5|TRBV7-2|.|.
TGTGCCAGCAGCCCGGGGGGGGGCAGGGTCCAGCATTTT
CASSPGGGRVQHF
>TRBJ1-3|TRBV11-1|few|.
TGTGCCAGCAGCCGCGACAGACTCTCTGGAAACACCATATATTTT
CASSRDRLSGNTIYF
>TRBJ2-2|TRBV15|.|.
TGTGCCACCAGCAGAGATATAGGGGGGGGGTACACCGGGGAGCTGTTTTTT
CATSRDIGGGYTGELFF
>TRBJ1-5|TRBV21-1|.|.
TGTGCCGGGCTATACACGGGAGAAACCTATAGCAATCAGCCCCAGCATTTT
CAGLYTGETYSNQPQHF
>TRBJ2-4|TRBV9|.|.
TGTGCCAGCAGCCCCCGGGGGTGGGAAAACATTCAGTACTTC
CASSPRGWENIQYF
>TRBJ2-7|TRBV29-1|once|.
TGCAGCGGTTTATTCAGTGTTTCCTACGAGCAGTACTTC
CSGLFSVSYEQYF
>TRBJ2-1|TRBV11-3|once|.
TGTGCCAGCAGCTTAGATCAAGGCGGGTCTGCTTCCTACAATGAGCAGTTCTTC
CASSLDQGGSASYNEQFF
>TRBJ1-2|TRBV2|.|TRBD1
TGTGCCAGCACCTTATCCGGTGGGACAGGGTATGGCTACACCTTC
CASTLSGGTGYGYTF
>TRBJ2-1|TRBV6-5|.|TRBD2
TGTGCCAGCAAACCGACTAGCGGGGGGGTCAGAGAGCAGTTCTTC
CASKPTSGGVREQFF
>TRBJ2-7|TRBV30|.|.
TGTGCCTGGAGTGTAAGCAACGAGCAGTACTTC
CAWSVSNEQYF
>TRBJ1-5|TRBV7-2|.|TRBD1
TGTGCCAGCAGCTTCCGAGGGGGCTACGTCAATCAGCCCCAGCATTTT
CASSFRGGYVNQPQHF
>TRBJ1-5|TRBV18|.|.
TGTGCCAGCTCACTCCCCGGGGGAGGTCAGCCCCAGCATTTT
CASSLPGGGQPQHF
>TRBJ1-3|TRBV11-3|.|.
TGTGCCAGCAGCTTCCGTTTTGGAAACACCATATATTTT
CASSFRFGNTIYF
>TRBJ2-3|TRBV2|.|TRBD1
TGTGCCAGCAGTCGGGACAGGGGGGGTGCAGATACGCAGTATTTT
CASSRDRGGADTQYF
>TRBJ1-1|TRBV15|.|.
TGTGCCACCAGCAGAGATTCAGCCACAGGGCGCATGAACACTGAAGCTTTCTTT
CATSRDSATGRMNTEAFF